This record looks at one T cell receptor (beta chain) sequence and its context. Its antigen is undetermined. The data are from a study of cytomegalovirus exposure and HLA in healthy donors. Study-wide background: The 100 million to 120 million unique TCR beta sequences, from around 200 million T cells, were found by an earlier analysis. Overall study findings and caveats: In a later analysis, V- and J-gene trimming of beta chains associated with a DCLRE1C missense variant, replicated independently.

13 Jbeta primers and 60 Vbeta primers were used for the PCR. Here immunoSEQ multiplex PCR was the method, and the copy in TCRdb shows in-frame clones only, minus some. The data hold roughly 150,000 clones, with roughly 74% observed a single time. CDR3 length: 12 residues. CDR1 and CDR2 from the germline V gene are SGHKS and YYEKEE (reference sequence). Trimming pared 7 bases from V and 2 bases from J, leaving 9 bases between. This rearrangement joins TRBV5-5 to TRBJ2-5; no clear D. This sequence originates from a man between 18 and 29 years old in good health and CMV-seropositive. Sequencing was performed on PBMCs. The CDR3 sequence: CASAPRQETQYF. The CDR3 DNA reads TGTGCCAGCGCTCCCAGACAAGAGACCCAGTACTTC.